This TCR beta chain was retrieved from a study of T cell responses to AZD1222 COVID-19 vaccine. Study conclusions and caveats: White British donors predominated, females outnumbered males, and clonal diversity was possibly underestimated.

With regard to this clone: The target antigen is unknown.

Sequenced by immunoSEQ multiplex PCR; TCRdb stores in-frame clones only, minus some. The sample has about 64,000 clones; 75% to 95% are singletons. Germline assignment: CDR1 GTSNPN and CDR2 SVGIG (reference sequence). This CDR3 has 14 residues. The V end lost 1 base, the J end lost 6 bases, and 12 bases lay between the germline ends. The rearrangement joins TRBV30 to TRBJ2-2; D possibly corresponds to TRBD2 (6 bases). Sequenced here: peripheral blood, sampled 28 days after the second dose of the MenACWY control vaccine. This TCR came from an adult who received the MenACWY meningococcal vaccine as a control. The CDR3 DNA follows: TGTGCCTGGAGTGGCGGGATCTACGCCGGGGAGCTGTTTTTT. This translates into CAWSGGIYAGELFF.